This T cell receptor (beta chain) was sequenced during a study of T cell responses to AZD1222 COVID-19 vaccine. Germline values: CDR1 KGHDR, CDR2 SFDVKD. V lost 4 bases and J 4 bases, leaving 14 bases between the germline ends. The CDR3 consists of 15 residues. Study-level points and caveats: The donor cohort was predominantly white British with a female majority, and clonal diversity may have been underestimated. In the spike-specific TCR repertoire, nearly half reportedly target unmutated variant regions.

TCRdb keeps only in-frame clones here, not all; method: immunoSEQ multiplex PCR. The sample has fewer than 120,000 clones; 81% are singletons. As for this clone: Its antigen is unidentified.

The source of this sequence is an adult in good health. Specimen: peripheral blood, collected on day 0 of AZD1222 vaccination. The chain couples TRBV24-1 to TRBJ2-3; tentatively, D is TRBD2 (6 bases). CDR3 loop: CATSDLTSKPDTQYF. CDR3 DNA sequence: TGTGCCACCAGTGACCTGACTAGTAAACCAGATACGCAGTATTTT.